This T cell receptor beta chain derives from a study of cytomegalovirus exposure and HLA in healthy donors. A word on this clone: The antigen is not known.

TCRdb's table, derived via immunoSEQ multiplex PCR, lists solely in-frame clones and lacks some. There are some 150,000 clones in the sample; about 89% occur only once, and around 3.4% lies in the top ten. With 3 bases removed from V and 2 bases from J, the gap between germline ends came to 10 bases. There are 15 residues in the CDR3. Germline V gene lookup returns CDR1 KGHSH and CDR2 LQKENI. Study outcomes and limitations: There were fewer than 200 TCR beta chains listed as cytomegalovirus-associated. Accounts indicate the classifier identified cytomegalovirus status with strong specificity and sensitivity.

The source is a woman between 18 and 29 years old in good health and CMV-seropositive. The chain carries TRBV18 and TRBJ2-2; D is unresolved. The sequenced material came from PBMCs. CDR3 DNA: TGTGCCAGCTCACCGACACAGAGAAACACCGGGGAGCTGTTTTTT. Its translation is CASSPTQRNTGELFF.